These T cell receptor beta chains were read from a single sample in a study of blood T cells in healthy people across ages. TCRdb recomputed calls from the 5' RACE reads with MiXCR, one row per CDR3 protein. This sample carries 750,000 or so distinct CDR3 sequences, 20% to 30% of them seen once, and the ten largest clones take 9% to 9.5%. This sample was also put to use in a study of T cells of mothers and their children.

The sequenced material came from blood. Receptor source: a boy between 10 and 17 years old in good health. Both conserved end residues are part of each CDR3. A D gene is named only where the DNA matches it firmly. Size tells how often a clone was seen (once, few, many) or the class of an expanded clone, and some rows leave it out.

>NA|TRBV3-1|TRBJ2-5|TRBD2
TGTGCCAGCAGCCAACTGTTTGGAGCGGGAGAAGAGACCCAGTACTTC
CASSQLFGAGEETQYF
>few|TRBV5-6|TRBJ2-7|NA
TGTGCCAGCAGCTTACTGGGGGGGCAGAGCTCCTACGAGCAGTACTTC
CASSLLGGQSSYEQYF
>few|TRBV5-1|TRBJ2-1|NA
TGCGCCAGCAGCTTGGCCCGTGAGTACAATGAGCAGTTCTTC
CASSLAREYNEQFF
>NA|TRBV29-1|TRBJ2-5|NA
TGCAGCGTTGAAGATCGGAACAGAGGCCAAGAGACCCAGTACTTC
CSVEDRNRGQETQYF
>few|TRBV7-2|TRBJ1-5|TRBD1
TGTGCCAGCAGCTTGATGGGACAGTTTAATCAGCCCCAGCATTTT
CASSLMGQFNQPQHF
>NA|TRBV28|TRBJ2-7|TRBD2
TGTGCCAGCAGTCTAGCTAGCGGGAGATCCTACGAGCAGTACTTC
CASSLASGRSYEQYF
>NA|TRBV25-1|TRBJ1-1|NA
TGTGCCAGCATAGACAGGAACACTGAAGCTTTCTTT
CASIDRNTEAFF
>few|TRBV18|TRBJ2-7|NA
TGTGCCAGCTCACCACCGGCGCAGAACTACGAGCAGTACTTC
CASSPPAQNYEQYF
>few|TRBV10-3|TRBJ2-7|TRBD1
TGTGCCATCAGGCCCCCCGACAGGGACGAGCAGTACTTC
CAIRPPDRDEQYF
>once|TRBV5-1|TRBJ1-4|NA
TGCGCCAGCAGCTTTGGTTTGATTAATGAAAAACTGTTTTTT
CASSFGLINEKLFF
>few|TRBV20-1|TRBJ1-2|NA
TGCAGTGCTAGAGATCAGGAGGGATCCAACTATGGCTACACCTTC
CSARDQEGSNYGYTF
>few|TRBV20-1|TRBJ1-5|NA
TGCAGTGCTCCAGTCGGGGGGCTTGGTGGTCAGCCCCAGCATTTT
CSAPVGGLGGQPQHF
>NA|TRBV4-2|TRBJ1-1|NA
TGTGCCAGCAGCCAAGAAAATGAAGCTTTCTTT
CASSQENEAFF
>NA|TRBV11-2|TRBJ2-2|NA
TGTGCCAGCAGCGGAAGGACCCGCACCGGGGAGCTGTTTTTT
CASSGRTRTGELFF
>few|TRBV5-4|TRBJ2-6|NA
TGTGCCAGCAGCCCCGGGACCCCCGGGGCCAACGTCCTGACTTTC
CASSPGTPGANVLTF
>few|TRBV5-1|TRBJ2-1|TRBD1
TGCGCCAGCAGCTTGGGCGAGACAGGGGCGGGTGAGCAGTTCTTC
CASSLGETGAGEQFF
>few|TRBV20-1|TRBJ2-3|TRBD2
TGCAGTGCAGTACATAGCGGGATACCAGATACGCAGTATTTT
CSAVHSGIPDTQYF
>few|TRBV27|TRBJ2-5|NA
TGTGCCAGCAGTCGGGGGGCACTTCAGGAGACCCAGTACTTC
CASSRGALQETQYF
>NA|TRBV27|TRBJ2-7|TRBD1
TGTGCCAGCTGCCGGGGACCGGGGACAGGGGGATCCTACGAGCAGTACTTC
CASCRGPGTGGSYEQYF
>NA|TRBV7-6|TRBJ2-1|TRBD2
TGTGCCAGCAGCTTACGAGGGCGGGAGGGAGGTGAGCAGTTCTTC
CASSLRGREGGEQFF
>few|TRBV7-2|TRBJ2-5|TRBD2
TGTGCCAGCAGCAAAGGACTAGCGGGGGGCCATGAGACCCAGTACTTC
CASSKGLAGGHETQYF
>NA|TRBV11-3|TRBJ2-7|NA
TGTGCCAGCAGCTCCCCCCAGGGGCCCTACGAGCAGTACTTC
CASSSPQGPYEQYF
>NA|TRBV6-1|TRBJ1-1|NA
TGTGCCAGCAGCGAAACAGGGATTAACACTGAAGCTTTCTTT
CASSETGINTEAFF
>few|TRBV6-1|TRBJ2-7|TRBD2
TGTGCCAGCAGTGAAGGGCTAGCGGGGCGACTCCGTAACTACGAGCAGTACTTC
CASSEGLAGRLRNYEQYF
>few|TRBV13|TRBJ2-7|NA
TGTGCCAGCAGCTTAACCTCTGGAGCCGAGCAGTACTTC
CASSLTSGAEQYF
>NA|TRBV15|TRBJ2-5|TRBD2
TGTGCCACCAGCAGAGGGGGGGGAGAGACCCAGTACTTC
CATSRGGGETQYF
>NA|TRBV29-1|TRBJ2-5|TRBD2
TGCAGCGTTGAGGGGACTACAAGGGCAGAGACCCAGTACTTC
CSVEGTTRAETQYF
>NA|TRBV12-3/TRBV12-4|TRBJ2-1|NA
TGTGCCAGCAGTTTAATCCTAGGGGGGAATGAGCAGTTCTTC
CASSLILGGNEQFF
>NA|TRBV27|TRBJ2-7|NA
TGTGCCAGCAGTTTCACAGGGCAGGTCTACGAGCAGTACTTC
CASSFTGQVYEQYF
>NA|TRBV12-3/TRBV12-4|TRBJ2-3|TRBD2
TGTGCCAGCAGTGTAGCGGGAGAGACAGATACGCAGTATTTT
CASSVAGETDTQYF
>NA|TRBV6-1|TRBJ2-2|NA
TGTGCCTCACGGGATGGTGTCGGGAGAGACGGGGAGCTGTTTTTT
CASRDGVGRDGELFF
>few|TRBV15|TRBJ1-1|NA
TGTGCCACCCAGACGAACACTGAAGCTTTCTTT
CATQTNTEAFF
>NA|TRBV6-1|TRBJ2-5|TRBD2
TGTGCCAGCACCAGGACTAGCGGGGGCAAAGAGACCCAGTACTTC
CASTRTSGGKETQYF
>few|TRBV12-3/TRBV12-4|TRBJ1-5|NA
TGTGCCAGCAGTTTGTCGGGGTGGAGCAATCAGCCCCAGCATTTT
CASSLSGWSNQPQHF
>NA|TRBV12-3/TRBV12-4|TRBJ1-2|TRBD1
TGTGCCAGCAGACCAACAGGGGGCAATAATGGCTACACCTTC
CASRPTGGNNGYTF
>few|TRBV12-3/TRBV12-4|TRBJ1-2|TRBD1
TGTGCCAGCAGTTCGGACAGGGCGACCTATGGCTACACCTTC
CASSSDRATYGYTF
>NA|TRBV29-1|TRBJ1-1|NA
TGCAGCGTTGATGGGGGGGCGAACACTGAAGCTTTCTTT
CSVDGGANTEAFF